The sequence of this T cell receptor beta chain was determined in a study of identical twins. General observations from the study: Beta clonotypes that were abundant in cord blood contained fewer insertions, a pattern absent from memory repertoires.

TCRdb processed the 5' RACE reads anew with MiXCR; each CDR3 protein has one entry. This table holds around 230,000 distinct CDR3 sequences, around 6.5% found once. There are 16 residues in the CDR3. Trimming cost V 7 bases and J 5 bases; bases outside gene matches: 11. The V gene's germline CDR1 is MNHEY and CDR2 SMNVEV (reference sequence). This clonotype was counted between two and nine times. What it binds is unknown. These data also formed part of another study, on T cells expressing NK-cell markers. That study reports: TCR beta repertoires came from sorted CD3+CD56+NKG2C+, CD3+CD56+NKG2C- and CD3+CD56-NKG2C+ T cells.

Sequenced: CD8+ T cells sorted from blood. The chain carries TRBV27 and TRBJ2-1, with 10 bases lining up with TRBD2. This clonotype originated in a woman under 30 in good health. The DNA for the CDR3 is TGTGCCAGCACCCTTGCAAGCGGGAGGGGTCACAATGAGCAGTTCTTC. Amino acids: CASTLASGRGHNEQFF.